This T cell receptor (beta chain) derives from a study of T cells in Graves' hyperthyroidism and ophthalmopathy. After removal of 5 bases from V and 6 bases from J, the junction contained 8 bases not matched to a gene. CDR3 size: 15 residues. Germline V gene sequence: CDR1 SGHTA, CDR2 FQGNSA. Researchers amplified the TCR beta CDR3 regions from RNA transcripts. A set of HTBI primers served as the primers for a first-round RT-PCR of the TCR CDR3. MiXCR, applied by TCRdb to the multiplex PCR reads, yields one record per CDR3 protein. The data contain 500,000 to 650,000 distinct CDR3 sequences, around 15% of them singletons.

The sequenced sample consisted of blood. The J gene is TRBJ2-1, the V gene TRBV7-2; 9 bases fit TRBD1. The receptor was isolated from a woman aged 45-65 years with Graves' ophthalmopathy. This CDR3 reads CASSRGTGWANEQFF. The CDR3 coding sequence is TGTGCCAGCAGCCGAGGGACAGGGTGGGCCAATGAGCAGTTCTTC. The full variable domain, its missing parts supplied by reference TRBV7-2 and TRBJ2-1, is GAGVSQSPSNKVTEKGKDVELRCDPISGHTALYWYRQSLGQGLEFLIYFQGNSAPDKSGLPSDRFSAERTGGSVSTLTIQRTQQEDSAVYLCASSRGTGWANEQFFGPGTRLTVL.